This TCR beta chain was captured in a study of blood T cell repertoires in COVID-19. Study-level background: PBMCs, B-cell-depleted T cells, or T cells were the source of the cDNA or gDNA that made up the material.

Assay: immunoSEQ multiplex PCR; the TCRdb copy retains only in-frame clones and omits some. This sample has 140,000 to 150,000 clones; roughly 91% occur once, and the top ten carry around 3.2%. The CDR3 is 15 amino acids. Germline CDR1 MNHNY, CDR2 SVGAGI (reference sequence). V trimming: 6 bases; J trimming: 0 bases; junction bases outside the gene matches: 4. Only one count was recorded for this clone. The clonotype comes from a man aged 60-69 years with active or convalescent COVID-19. The genes are TRBV6-6 and TRBJ2-1; 8 positions agree with TRBD2. The sample comprised peripheral blood. CDR3 coding DNA: TGTGCCAGCAGGGGGCGGGGGGCCTCCTACAATGAGCAGTTCTTC. This codes for CASRGRGASYNEQFF.